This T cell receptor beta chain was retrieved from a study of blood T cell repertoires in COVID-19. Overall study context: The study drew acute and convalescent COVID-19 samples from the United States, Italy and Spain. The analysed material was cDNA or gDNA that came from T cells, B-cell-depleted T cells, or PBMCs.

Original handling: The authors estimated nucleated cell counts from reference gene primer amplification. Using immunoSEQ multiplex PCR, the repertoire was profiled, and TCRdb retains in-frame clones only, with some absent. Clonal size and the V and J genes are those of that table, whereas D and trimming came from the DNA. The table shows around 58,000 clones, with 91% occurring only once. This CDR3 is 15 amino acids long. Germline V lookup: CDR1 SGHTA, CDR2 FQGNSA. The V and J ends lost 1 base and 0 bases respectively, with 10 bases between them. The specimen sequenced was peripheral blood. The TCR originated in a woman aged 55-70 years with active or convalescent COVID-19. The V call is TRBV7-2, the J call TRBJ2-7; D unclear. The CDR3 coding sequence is TGTGCCAGCAGCTTAGAATCCGTCGGCTCCTACGAGCAGTACTTC. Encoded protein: CASSLESVGSYEQYF. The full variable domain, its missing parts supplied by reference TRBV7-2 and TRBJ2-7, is GAGVSQSPSNKVTEKGKDVELRCDPISGHTALYWYRQSLGQGLEFLIYFQGNSAPDKSGLPSDRFSAERTGGSVSTLTIQRTQQEDSAVYLCASSLESVGSYEQYFGPGTRLTVT.